Below are 27 T cell receptor beta chains sequenced from a single sample in a study of post-analysis software for immune sequencing data. Study outcomes and limitations: Patients used five TRBV segments, including TRBV5-6, TRBV5-1 and TRBV20-1, more often than controls.

The antigens for these receptors are not known. Unique molecular identifiers were present in the TCR beta cDNA libraries. Via MiXCR, TCRdb re-called the PCR reads, giving one row per CDR3 protein. The sample records 750,000 to 950,000 distinct CDR3 sequences, about half being singletons. Sequenced: blood. The receptors derive from a girl between 5 and 17 years old with multiple sclerosis.

J is TRBJ2-5 and V is TRBV20-1, with TRBD2 matching 9 bases. CDR1 is DFQATT and CDR2 is SNEGSKA in the germline V gene (reference sequence). The CDR3 length is 15 residues. J was trimmed by 5 bases and V by 1 base; bases with no gene match: 8. The CDR3 bases are TGCAGTGCTAGAGTTACGGGGACTAGCCGGGAGACCCAGTACTTC. Amino acids: CSARVTGTSRETQYF.

The V gene is TRBV15, the J gene TRBJ2-1; 12 positions agree with TRBD2. Germline CDR1 reads LNHNV; CDR2 reads YYDKDF (reference sequence). J was trimmed by 7 bases and V by 3 bases; bases with no gene match: 10. The CDR3 sequence is 17 residues long. The CDR3 sequence: CATSSAETSGSLNEQFF. In DNA form, the CDR3 reads TGTGCCACCAGCAGTGCCGAGACTAGCGGGAGTTTAAATGAGCAGTTCTTC.

V usage is TRBV5-1 and J usage is TRBJ2-7, with D unresolved. Trimming took 0 bases from V and 4 from J, leaving 11 bases between them. Germline V lookup: CDR1 SGHRS, CDR2 YFSETQ. This CDR3 contains 14 residues. This chain's CDR3 is CASSLAYRAYEQYF. The CDR3 coding sequence is TGCGCCAGCAGCTTGGCTTATCGGGCTTACGAGCAGTACTTC.

This clonotype was counted between two and nine times. This CDR3 reads CATNPETFQETQYF. The CDR3 DNA reads TGTGCCACCAACCCCGAGACTTTTCAAGAGACCCAGTACTTC. The chain uses TRBV10-3 and TRBJ2-5, with D hard to call. Trimming left V 10 bases short and J 2 bases short, with 17 bases between. The CDR3 has 14 residues. Germline V CDR1 and CDR2: ENHRY, SYGVKD.

The CDR3 sequence is CASISASRDTQYF. CDR3 nucleotides: TGTGCCAGCATAAGCGCTAGCCGAGATACGCAGTATTTT. The genes are TRBV7-9 and TRBJ2-3; D might be TRBD2 (5 bases). Germline values: CDR1 SEHNR, CDR2 FQNEAQ (reference sequence). The CDR3 runs to 13 residues. Between the trimmed V and J ends, which lost 7 bases and 5 bases, there was a span of 13 bases.

This chain uses TRBV20-1 with TRBJ1-2, with D hard to call. V was clipped by 3 bases and J by 2 bases, with 16 bases between them. This CDR3 has 15 amino acids. Germline V gene sequence: CDR1 DFQATT, CDR2 SNEGSKA (reference sequence). The CDR3 protein is CSASRLGQLNYGYTF. The CDR3 DNA sequence: TGCAGTGCTAGCCGACTAGGCCAGCTGAACTATGGCTACACCTTC.

This clonotype was counted ten times or more. The chain joins TRBV15 to TRBJ2-7, with D tentatively TRBD1 or TRBD2 (5 bases each). The germline V gene has CDR1 LNHNV and CDR2 YYDKDF (reference sequence). The CDR3 length is 14 residues. V was clipped by 3 bases and J by 3 bases, with 12 bases between them. The CDR3 nucleotides are TGTGCCACCAGCAGGAGAGGGGACGACTACGAGCAGTACTTC. Its translation is CATSRRGDDYEQYF.

A note on this clonotype: At one boundary the junction diverges from the germline segment, which might be a read error. V is TRBV12-3 or TRBV12-4 and J is TRBJ2-3, with 7 bases matching TRBD2. The CDR3 contains 17 residues. In nucleotides, the CDR3 is TGTGCCAGCAGTTTAGATATGGCGGGAGTGAGATCAGATGCGCAGTATTTT. This sequence encodes CASSLDMAGVRSDAQYF.

V usage is TRBV7-3 and J usage is TRBJ2-1; no clear D. The V and J ends lost 5 bases and 0 bases respectively, with 17 bases between them. This CDR3 is 17 amino acids long. Germline-derived CDR1 and CDR2 are SGHTA and FQGTGA. CDR3 in DNA: TGTGCCAGCAGCCCCGACCCCTCCACCGGCTCCTACAATGAGCAGTTCTTC. This sequence encodes CASSPDPSTGSYNEQFF.

This sequence joins TRBV20-1 and TRBJ1-2; a weak D match, TRBD1 (5 bases). From germline, CDR1 is DFQATT and CDR2 SNEGSKA (reference sequence). The CDR3 totals 13 residues. Trimming removed 7 bases at V and 8 bases at J, with 20 bases between. In nucleotides, the CDR3 is TGCAGTGTCCGGGACGCTTGGCTTGCAGGCTACACCTTC. It codes for CSVRDAWLAGYTF.

Only a few counts were recorded for this clonotype. This chain uses TRBV5-1 with TRBJ2-3; 7 bases agree with TRBD2. This CDR3 is built from 13 residues. CDR1 is SGHRS and CDR2 is YFSETQ in the germline V gene. V lost 6 bases and J lost 4; bases outside the gene matches: 5. CDR3: CASTGGSADTQYF. The CDR3 DNA is TGCGCCAGCACCGGCGGGAGTGCAGATACGCAGTATTTT. Combining the CDR3 with reference TRBV5-1 and TRBJ2-3 gives the whole variable domain KAGVTQTPRYLIKTRGQQVTLSCSPISGHRSVSWYQQTPGQGLQFLFEYFSETQRNKGNFPGRFSGRQFSNSRSEMNVSTLELGDSALYLCASTGGSADTQYFGPGTRLTVL.

This rearrangement joins TRBV6-5 to TRBJ2-1; 15 bases align to TRBD2. Germline V gives CDR1 MNHEY, CDR2 SVGAGI. Trimming at V came to 7 bases and at J to 7 bases, leaving 2 bases not matched to a gene. CDR3 length equals 14 residues. As DNA, the CDR3 is TGTGCCAGCACCGGACTAGCGGGAGGGAATGAGCAGTTCTTC. Its translation: CASTGLAGGNEQFF.

The rearrangement links TRBV27 to TRBJ1-2; TRBD1 matches 8 bases. Trimming cost V 3 bases and J 8 bases; bases outside gene matches: 5. Germline values: CDR1 MNHEY, CDR2 SMNVEV (reference sequence). CDR3 length: 13 residues. CDR3: CASSLETGEGYTF. The CDR3 region has the DNA TGTGCCAGCAGTTTGGAGACAGGGGAGGGCTACACCTTC.

This chain connects TRBV6-1 to TRBJ2-5, with a weak D call TRBD2 (6 bases). Trimming shortened V by 6 bases and J by 9 bases, and 23 bases separated the two germline ends. Germline CDR1 and CDR2: MNHNS and SASEGT. The CDR3 has 15 amino acids. CDR3: CASRRGGTPFGAQYF. Written as DNA, the CDR3 is TGTGCCAGCAGGAGGGGCGGGACTCCCTTTGGGGCCCAGTACTTC.

A word on this clonotype: A read error may produce the germline difference seen at one junction end. The V call is TRBV27, the J call TRBJ2-7; possible D gene TRBD2, 5 bases. Looked up from germline, CDR1 is MNHEY and CDR2 is SMNVEV (reference sequence). The CDR3 runs to 15 residues. CDR3 loop: CAGSPLGLGHYEQYF. CDR3 DNA sequence: TGTGCCGGCAGTCCCCTCGGACTGGGCCACTACGAGCAGTACTTC.

J is TRBJ2-7 and V is TRBV19, with 8 positions matching TRBD1. The CDR3 loop spans 14 amino acids. With 3 bases clipped from V and 1 base from J, the junction kept 2 bases outside the gene matches. The germline V gene has CDR1 LNHDA and CDR2 SQIVND (reference sequence). In DNA, the CDR3 is TGTGCCAGTAGTATCGGGACAGGATCCTACGAGCAGTACTTC. Encoded protein: CASSIGTGSYEQYF.

The chain has TRBV3-1 and TRBJ2-7; TRBD1 might be the D (6 bases). Germline V gene sequence: CDR1 LGHDT, CDR2 YNNKEL (reference sequence). The CDR3 spans 13 residues. Trimming pared 2 bases from V and 3 bases from J, leaving 8 bases between. In DNA, the CDR3 is TGTGCCAGCAGCCAAATAGGGGGCTACGAGCAGTACTTC. Residues: CASSQIGGYEQYF.

The rearrangement joins TRBV29-1 to TRBJ2-1; 9 nucleotides match TRBD1. The CDR3 length is 11 residues. V dropped 7 bases and J dropped 15; count of bases not matched to a gene: 10. Germline lookup yields CDR1 SQVTM and CDR2 ANQGSEA. The CDR3 coding sequence is TGCAGCGCAACTGACAGGGGGGCTCGGTTCTTC. Translating gives CSATDRGARFF.

This chain uses TRBV20-1 with TRBJ1-5, with a possible D match to TRBD1 (6 bases). Trimming left V 3 bases short and J 2 bases short, with 8 bases between. The germline V gene has CDR1 DFQATT and CDR2 SNEGSKA (reference sequence). The CDR3 is 13 residues long. CDR3 residues: CSASKGGNQPQHF. The CDR3, as DNA: TGCAGTGCTAGTAAGGGGGGCAATCAGCCCCAGCATTTT.

The CDR3 coding sequence is TGTGCCAGCAGCTGGAAAGGGTGGCAGCCCCAGCATTTT. Its protein product is CASSWKGWQPQHF. V usage is TRBV7-2 and J usage is TRBJ1-5; D is unclear. This CDR3 has 13 amino acids. The V gene lost 4 bases and the J gene lost 7 bases, with 11 bases spanning the gap. Per the germline V gene, CDR1 is SGHTA and CDR2 is FQGNSA.

The genes are TRBV11-2 and TRBJ2-1, with 9 bases lining up with TRBD2. The V gene's germline CDR1 is SGHAT and CDR2 FQNNGV. Trimming removed 2 bases from V and 1 base from J; junction bases left unmatched: 9. The CDR3 covers 18 residues. CDR3 sequence reads: CASSLTGLARNSYNEQFF. DNA of the CDR3: TGTGCCAGCAGCTTAACCGGACTAGCGCGAAATTCCTACAATGAGCAGTTCTTC. Full variable domain (outside the CDR3, taken from reference TRBV11-2 and TRBJ2-1): EAGVAQSPRYKIIEKRQSVAFWCNPISGHATLYWYQQILGQGPKLLIQFQNNGVVDDSQLPKDRFSAERLKGVDSTLKIQPAKLEDSAVYLCASSLTGLARNSYNEQFFGPGTRLTVL.

The chain has TRBV4-3 and TRBJ1-2; D ambiguous. V lost 0 bases and J 1 base, leaving 6 bases between the germline ends. The germline V gene encodes CDR1 LGHNA and CDR2 YSLEER. The CDR3 covers 14 residues. Here the CDR3 DNA reads TGCGCCAGCAGCCAAGATCCGCTTAACTATGGCTACACCTTC. Residues: CASSQDPLNYGYTF.

The chain combines TRBV7-9 with TRBJ2-7, with D perhaps TRBD2 (6 bases). The CDR3 spans 14 residues. Looked up from germline, CDR1 is SEHNR and CDR2 is FQNEAQ (reference sequence). V was cut by 8 bases and J by 0 bases, with 14 bases left in between. The CDR3 nucleotides are TGTGCCAGCGATGGGACTGCGAGCTCCTACGAGCAGTACTTC. Protein: CASDGTASSYEQYF. Combining the CDR3 with reference TRBV7-9 and TRBJ2-7 gives the whole variable domain DTGVSQNPRHKITKRGQNVTFRCDPISEHNRLYWYRQTLGQGPEFLTYFQNEAQLEKSRLLSDRFSAERPKGSFSTLEIQRTEQGDSAMYLCASDGTASSYEQYFGPGTRLTVT.

The CDR3 spells CASSELDTKSSYEQYF. The CDR3 DNA reads TGTGCCAGCAGTGAATTAGACACGAAATCCTCCTACGAGCAGTACTTC. This chain connects TRBV25-1 to TRBJ2-7; unclear D gene. V gave up 1 base and J gave up 0 bases, with 13 bases separating them. This CDR3 is 16 amino acids long. The germline V gene encodes CDR1 MGHDK and CDR2 SYGVNS.

This chain connects TRBV15 to TRBJ2-7; 11 positions agree with TRBD1. The V gene end was trimmed by 3 bases and the J gene end by 0 bases; junction bases not matched to a gene: 4. CDR1 LNHNV and CDR2 YYDKDF come from the germline V gene (reference sequence). This CDR3 spans 16 amino acids. The CDR3 bases are TGTGCCACCAGCAGCCCGGGACAGGGGGACTCCTACGAGCAGTACTTC. It translates to CATSSPGQGDSYEQYF.

The rearrangement joins TRBV7-7 to TRBJ2-1; 11 positions match TRBD2. This CDR3 spans 15 amino acids. Germline CDR1 is SSHAT and CDR2 is FNYEAQ (reference sequence). CDR3 in DNA: TGTGCTCTGCAGATACTAGCGGGGGATTACAATGAGCAGTTCTTC. Protein: CALQILAGDYNEQFF.

The chain is built from TRBV7-8 and TRBJ2-5; 10 nucleotides match TRBD2. Germline V gene lookup returns CDR1 SGHVS and CDR2 FQNEAQ. CDR3 length: 17 residues. After removal of 5 bases from V and 1 base from J, the junction contained 10 bases not matched to a gene. The CDR3 DNA follows: TGTGCCAGCAGCCGATTCGGACTAGCGGCACTCCAAGAGACCCAGTACTTC. Encoded protein: CASSRFGLAALQETQYF.